This TCR beta chain emerged from a study of cytomegalovirus exposure and HLA in healthy donors (dated by TCRdb to about 2017). A note on the overall study: An earlier analysis of approximately 640 of the donors reported 250 to 300 Gb of sequence data and around 120 million unique TCR beta sequences from about 200 million T cells. The study aimed to test whether cataloging public T cell receptors could reveal signatures of past pathogen exposure. All discovery cohort repertoires had been generated using a single sequencing platform. Rather than drawing on any new phenotypic data, the later analysis identified candidate immune exposures from TCR beta sequences and the way those sequences occurred across donors. Besides the first cohort of around 700 subjects, a separate validation cohort made up of 120 different subjects was used. Of the roughly 400 genotyped donors, 65% to 90% fell in the genetic ancestry cluster associated with self-reported Caucasian donors. The study combined high-throughput TCR immunosequencing, statistical association of individual TCRs with disease status, and machine learning to predict cytomegalovirus infection status. Approximately 300 gigabases of sequencing data and around 90 million unique TCR sequences made up an early release that covered approximately 700 HLA-typed donors. The study used immunosequencing to profile the T cell repertoires of approximately 690 subjects and linked those repertoires to cytomegalovirus serostatus. Genome-wide SNP genotypes for about 55% of the roughly 670 donors were used in a later genetic analysis, which treated that subset as a discovery cohort. Across approximately 420 genotyped donors of the cohort, an average of approximately 240,000 unique TCR beta nucleotide sequences per donor were sequenced, and approximately 17% of those sequences were non-productive. HLA typing included class I and class II loci at four-digit resolution. To decide whether each TCR beta V gene segment behaved as functional or pseudogenic, an earlier analysis of some 600 of the donors relied on high-throughput TCR beta sequencing. Because of strong linkage in the cohort, roughly five DR-DQ haplotypes were treated as single units for association and clustering. The number of typed donors differed by locus: about 620-640 for A, B, C, DRB1 and DQB1; some 500 for DQA1; over 600 for DPA1; and roughly 490 for DPB1. Alongside the repertoire data, information on donor age, sex, ethnicity and CMV serostatus was compiled. A later analysis re-analyzed previously published TCR beta repertoires from roughly 690 donors and added high-resolution HLA genotyping to study TCR occurrence patterns.

Points on this clone: Its antigen is still unknown. Within one base of it there is no much larger clone, and no base qualities were kept.

Receptor amplification or capture employed the immunoSEQ multiplex PCR assay. For the multiplex PCR, a mixture combining 60 forward primers for TCR Vbeta segments and 13 reverse primers for TCR Jbeta segments was used. The CDR3 region of rearranged TCR beta genes was amplified from genomic DNA by a multiplex PCR assay. The Illumina HiSeq System was used to sequence the amplified TCR beta libraries as 87-base-pair reads. As for the original processing: A later analysis counted about 80 million unique TCR beta chains across the 600 to 850 repertoires, and approximately 11 million of these chains were shared by at least two donors. A nearest-neighbor algorithm error-corrected the raw reads and collapsed the reads into unique sequences, merging closely related sequences to remove PCR and sequencing errors. V, D and J gene segments were assigned by aligning CDR3 sequences to IMGT reference sequences. For a sequence to be retained, a match of at least six nucleotides was required to both a V gene segment and a J gene segment. A rearrangement counted as productive if the CDR3 had no stop codons and remained in frame with V and J, and every other rearrangement counted as non-productive. CDR3 was defined according to IMGT convention as the region running from the second conserved V-encoded cysteine to the conserved J-encoded phenylalanine. The earlier analysis of some 540 of the donors excluded any sequence lacking an unambiguous match to a single V gene segment. An earlier analysis of over 450 of the donors classified V segments as functional when productive rearrangements were above 56.7% and as segregating when the standard deviation between donors was above 5%. A statistical classification framework was built for diagnosing cytomegalovirus status from the catalog of TCR beta chain sequences. In a later analysis, TCR nucleotide sequences were compared against IMGT/GENE-DB human TR gene sequences so that V and J genes could be assigned. Using the TCRdist pipeline, a later analysis assigned CDR3 sequences along with most-parsimonious VDJ recombination scenarios. In a later analysis, each TCR beta chain was defined by its CDR3 amino acid sequence together with its V-gene family, and reads without a unique V-gene family were excluded. In a later analysis, 500 to 650 highly shared, low-generation-probability nucleotide sequences were removed to address suspected cross-contamination and a sequencing artifact. A later analysis calculated a clonal expansion index for each public chain from normalized within-repertoire ranks of inferred template counts. In a later analysis, generation probabilities were computed with a VDJ recombination model fitted to out-of-frame rearrangements, and the resulting probabilities were checked against IGoR. In a later analysis, hypergeometric tests were used to score TCR-TCR, TCR-HLA and TCR-CMV co-occurrence, with a repertoire-size bias correction applied to TCR pairs. To estimate false discovery rates, a later analysis permuted the HLA or CMV assignments 20 times. In a later analysis, co-occurring TCRs were grouped using DBSCAN, with TCRdist sequence similarity added in when clustering inside HLA-allele-positive subsets. Repertoires with fewer than 30,000 or more than 120,000 public chains, plus five repertoires with anomalous nucleotide sharing, were excluded from co-occurrence clustering. The immuneACCESS repertoire file appears here via TCRdb, limited to in-frame rearrangements. These files lack a portion of the clones; in checked studies, under half of the deficit traces to unresolved V genes, and the cause of the others is not known. V and J calls and clone size are those listed in that table; D and trimming were worked out from the DNA. Recorded for this sample are over 150,000 clones; more than 70% of them occurred a single time. Of the sample, over 1.1% falls within the top ten clones.

From the cysteine up to the phenylalanine, the CDR3 has a length of 14 residues. Here the CDR3 DNA is all that survives: 42 bases in frame from base 1. The CDR1 and CDR2 encoded by the germline V gene (reference sequence) are GTSNPN and SVGIG. Trimming takes 0 bases from V and 5 bases from J, and the germline ends sit 13 bases apart. Overall results and qualifications from the work: In vitro tests confirmed that a few of the cytomegalovirus-associated TCR beta chains recognize cytomegalovirus antigens. An association between a missense DCLRE1C variant and V-gene and J-gene trimming of TCR beta chains was found in a later genetic analysis and replicated in an independent cohort. A cluster of highly shared sequence variants was judged likely to represent a technical artifact of the sequencing pipeline. Immune exposure information for the cohort was limited to CMV serostatus. Because some donors lacked HLA typing at each locus, the association tests relied only on the typed subset. The classifier was reported to diagnose cytomegalovirus status with high specificity and sensitivity in both the original cohort and the validation cohort. Strong co-occurrence of HLA alleles, especially DR and DQ, made assigning TCR associations to individual alleles difficult. The authors suggested that the approach could potentially be extended to other disease states and immunological phenotypes. Correlated functional status among segregating V segments might reflect linkage disequilibrium, but an unknown experimental factor could not be ruled out. According to a later genetic analysis, donors in an Asian-associated ancestry cluster had fewer N-insertions in productive TCRs than the approximately 670-donor mean. Most TCR sequences were seen in very few donors, while some public TCRs were found in many individuals. Some IMGT-functional V segments, including TRBV6-2 and TRBV6-3, could not be told apart with the 87-base-pair reads, so those segments were excluded. In a later analysis, HLA-associated TCR beta chains were found to be more clonally expanded and to have lower generation probabilities than equally common non-associated chains. A further reported finding was that TCR beta sequences accurately predicted the HLA-A and HLA-B alleles for most subjects in the first cohort. According to a later analysis, parvovirus B19, influenza, CMV and Epstein-Barr virus appeared linked to several top co-occurrence clusters. In a later analysis, some 18,000 TCR beta sequences were associated with specific HLA alleles at a false discovery rate of 0.05. The study listed 150 to 200 TCR beta chains as associated with cytomegalovirus. Presence/absence analyses assumed roughly uniform sequencing depth across donors, an assumption that may not hold. A later analysis found that TCR association rates varied across HLA loci, with DRB1 alleles showing the most associated TCRs and HLA-C alleles the fewest. Most CMV-associated TCR beta chains appeared to be HLA-restricted in a later analysis, and the HLA associations seemed to be driven largely by CMV exposure. This cohort had only TCR beta chains sequenced, and the lack of alpha or paired-chain data limited which features could be detected. Broadly in line with IMGT annotations, most TCR beta V segments showed up in productive rearrangements about 87% or about 30% of the time in an earlier analysis of roughly 590 of the donors. Because counts were too low, roughly 18 rarely observed V segments, including chromosome 9 orphons, were left out of the earlier analysis of a few hundred of the donors.

The cohort comprised 670 or so healthy bone marrow donors. All cohort members were sampled while nominally healthy, although unrecorded immune exposures were likely present. The donor was CMV seronegative and was included in the group of hundreds of seronegative cohort members. Each donor provided a peripheral blood sample, and peripheral blood mononuclear cells were used for TCR beta sequencing. Genomic DNA extraction from the blood cell samples was performed with the Qiagen DNeasy Blood Extraction Kit. Sequenced material: PBMCs. The chain is made from TRBV30 and TRBJ1-2; no D gene is confidently identified. The receptor comes from a man between 60 and 75 years old in good health and CMV-seronegative. The CDR3 protein: CAWSVNGFLYGYTF. The nucleotide sequence is TGTGCCTGGAGTGTAAACGGGTTTTTGTATGGCTACACCTTC. This CDR3, with the reference TRBV30 and TRBJ1-2 proteins standing in past its ends, gives the full variable domain SQTIHQWPATLVQPVGSPLSLECTVEGTSNPNLYWYRQAAGRGLQLLFYSVGIGQISSEVPQNLSASRPQDRQFILSSKKLLLSDSGFYLCAWSVNGFLYGYTFGSGTRLTVV.